Below are 18 T cell receptor beta chains sequenced from a single sample in a study. TCRdb processed the RT-PCR reads anew with MiXCR; each CDR3 protein has one entry. This table has about 680,000 distinct CDR3 sequences, 12% to 15% appearing once. Sequenced: memory CD4+ T cells from blood. These receptors all stem from a female donor in good health, serving as a healthy control.

The chain combines TRBV20-1 with TRBJ1-3, with no clear D. CDR3 size: 14 residues. In germline, CDR1 is DFQATT, CDR2 SNEGSKA (reference sequence). V was clipped by 0 bases and J by 0 bases, with 6 bases between them. The CDR3 spells CSARDHTSGNTIYF. The CDR3 nucleotides read TGCAGTGCTAGAGATCACACCTCTGGAAACACCATATATTTT.

The gene calls are TRBV6-2 or TRBV6-3 and TRBJ1-5; 8 nucleotides match TRBD1. This CDR3 spans 14 amino acids. V was pared by 7 bases and J by 3 bases, with 5 bases of the junction left unmatched. The germline V gene has CDR1 MNHEY and CDR2 SVGEGT. The chain's CDR3 is CASTRQGINQPQHF. Written as DNA, the CDR3 is TGTGCCAGCACCCGACAGGGGATCAATCAGCCCCAGCATTTT.

There are a few counts of this clonotype. The CDR3 reads CASNRVQGSSYEQYF. CDR3 nucleotide sequence: TGTGCCAGCAATAGGGTGCAGGGCAGCTCCTACGAGCAGTACTTC. The chain joins TRBV6-1 to TRBJ2-7; a weak D match, TRBD1 (5 bases). This CDR3 is 15 amino acids long. The V gene's germline CDR1 is MNHNS and CDR2 SASEGT. V lost 7 bases and J lost 0, with 16 bases in between.

This clonotype was seen repeatedly, ten times or more. The chain recombines TRBV7-2 with TRBJ2-2; 7 nucleotides align to TRBD1. The V and J ends lost 6 bases and 3 bases, in that order; junction bases with no gene match: 4. The CDR3 is 14 residues long. From germline, CDR1 is SGHTA and CDR2 FQGNSA. The CDR3 bases are TGTGCCAGCAGTAAAACAGGGGACACCGGGGAGCTGTTTTTT. Residues: CASSKTGDTGELFF.

In its sample, this clonotype was seen many times. DNA for the CDR3: TGCAGTGCTCCCGATGCCCGAGGGGGAGAGACCCAGTACTTC. Translated, it gives CSAPDARGGETQYF. The chain combines TRBV20-1 with TRBJ2-5, with TRBD1 as a possible D gene (6 bases). The germline V gene has CDR1 DFQATT and CDR2 SNEGSKA (reference sequence). This CDR3 contains 14 residues. V was trimmed by 5 bases and J by 4 bases, leaving 17 bases between them.

This chain connects TRBV10-3 to TRBJ2-5, with 7 bases that match TRBD1. The V segment lost 0 bases and the J segment 5 bases; nucleotides outside the gene matches: 0. CDR3 length: 13 amino acids. Germline V gene lookup returns CDR1 ENHRY and CDR2 SYGVKD. CDR3 protein: CAISESTGETQYF. DNA for the CDR3: TGTGCCATCAGTGAGTCGACAGGGGAGACCCAGTACTTC.

The chain couples TRBV6-5 to TRBJ2-1; 7 nucleotides line up with TRBD1. The junction had 11 bases not matched to a gene; V was cut back by 7 bases and J by 11 bases. Germline assignment: CDR1 MNHEY and CDR2 SVGAGI. The CDR3 consists of 13 residues. The chain's CDR3 is CASTDRVFTKQFF. The CDR3 DNA follows: TGTGCCAGCACTGACAGGGTGTTCACCAAGCAGTTCTTC.

The chain carries TRBV6-6 and TRBJ2-7, with D uncertain. Germline V CDR1 and CDR2: MNHNY, SVGAGI (reference sequence). The CDR3 is 16 residues long. Trimming left V 4 bases short and J 1 base short, with 17 bases between. In DNA, the CDR3 is TGTGCCAGCAGTTCACCCGACCAACACCCTTCCTACGAGCAGTACTTC. It translates to CASSSPDQHPSYEQYF.

The CDR3 nucleotides read TGCGCCAGCAGCCAAGAAACGTATCATGAGCAGTTCTTC. As protein: CASSQETYHEQFF. The chain uses TRBV4-3 and TRBJ2-1; D not resolved. The CDR3 length is 13 residues. Trimming took 0 bases from V and 8 from J, leaving 8 bases between them. Looked up from germline, CDR1 is LGHNA and CDR2 is YSLEER.

This rearrangement joins TRBV6-5 to TRBJ1-2; TRBD1 matches at 8 bases. J lost 0 bases, V lost 6 bases, and 6 bases had no gene match. CDR3 length: 15 amino acids. CDR1 is MNHEY, CDR2 SVGAGI, per germline. In nucleotides, the CDR3 is TGTGCCAGCAGACGAGGGACAGGCTCTAACTATGGCTACACCTTC. It specifies CASRRGTGSNYGYTF.

Many counts were recorded for this clonotype. V and J are TRBV7-8 and TRBJ2-3, with unresolved D. Germline V lookup: CDR1 SGHVS, CDR2 FQNEAQ. The CDR3 is 15 amino acids. The ends were cut back, 1 base at V and 1 base at J, with 9 bases in the middle. The CDR3 DNA is TGTGCCAGCAGCTTAGGTCTGATCCGCACAGATACGCAGTATTTT. It is translated as CASSLGLIRTDTQYF.

This clonotype was found many times. The chain couples TRBV4-3 to TRBJ1-1; no definite D call. Trimming stripped 2 bases from V and 2 bases from J, with 9 bases between. Germline V lookup: CDR1 LGHNA, CDR2 YSLEER. CDR3 size: 14 residues. The DNA of the CDR3 is TGCGCCAGCAGCCAATTTGCAGGTAACACTGAAGCTTTCTTT. It encodes CASSQFAGNTEAFF.

In this sample, this clonotype turned up a few times. This sequence joins TRBV10-3 and TRBJ2-1; 12 bases align to TRBD1. Germline V gene lookup returns CDR1 ENHRY and CDR2 SYGVKD. The CDR3 is made up of 16 amino acids. V shed 1 base, J shed 6 bases, and the junction held 4 bases outside the gene matches. The CDR3 DNA is TGTGCCATCAGTGAGTTCCGGGACAGGGGGCTCAATGAGCAGTTCTTC. It translates to CAISEFRDRGLNEQFF.

This chain uses TRBV5-1 with TRBJ2-7, with D hard to call. V lost 6 bases to trimming and J lost 6 bases, with 13 bases between them. This CDR3 is built from 12 residues. CDR1 is SGHRS and CDR2 is YFSETQ in the germline V gene. The CDR3 DNA sequence: TGCGCCAGCATCCTGACCTTTAGCGAGCAGTACTTC. This codes for CASILTFSEQYF.

This clonotype showed up just a few times. The chain has TRBV6-5 and TRBJ2-7, with D possibly being TRBD2 (6 bases). The CDR3 spans 17 residues. The germline CDR1 and CDR2 sequences are MNHEY and SVGAGI. With 0 bases removed from V and 2 bases from J, the gap between germline ends came to 17 bases. CDR3: CASSYSMPAGPTYEQYF. CDR3 bases: TGTGCCAGCAGTTACTCGATGCCTGCGGGACCTACCTACGAGCAGTACTTC.

The table lists this clonotype with a count of one. This chain connects TRBV27 to TRBJ1-6; 9 nucleotides match TRBD1. The junction had 8 bases not matched to a gene; V was cut back by 6 bases and J by 8 bases. The germline V gene encodes CDR1 MNHEY and CDR2 SMNVEV (reference sequence). This CDR3 is built from 15 residues. Here the CDR3 reads CASRPDRGSDSPLHF. DNA for the CDR3: TGTGCCAGCAGGCCGGACAGGGGATCAGATTCACCCCTCCACTTT.

This clonotype has ten or more counts. This sequence joins TRBV29-1 and TRBJ1-1; no firm D call. Germline-derived CDR1 and CDR2 are SQVTM and ANQGSEA. With 3 bases removed from V and 4 bases from J, the gap between germline ends came to 9 bases. This CDR3 region has 12 residues. The CDR3 DNA sequence: TGCAGCGTTGACGACGGAGGCACTGAAGCTTTCTTT. Amino acid sequence: CSVDDGGTEAFF.

The V gene is TRBV18, the J gene TRBJ2-7; TRBD2 is a possible D gene (6 bases). This CDR3 comprises 14 residues. In germline, CDR1 is KGHSH, CDR2 LQKENI. V was shortened by 3 bases and J by 5 bases, with 14 bases between the two germline ends. The chain's CDR3 is CASSPRGLGHEQYF. The CDR3, as DNA: TGTGCCAGCTCACCCCGGGGGTTGGGGCACGAGCAGTACTTC.